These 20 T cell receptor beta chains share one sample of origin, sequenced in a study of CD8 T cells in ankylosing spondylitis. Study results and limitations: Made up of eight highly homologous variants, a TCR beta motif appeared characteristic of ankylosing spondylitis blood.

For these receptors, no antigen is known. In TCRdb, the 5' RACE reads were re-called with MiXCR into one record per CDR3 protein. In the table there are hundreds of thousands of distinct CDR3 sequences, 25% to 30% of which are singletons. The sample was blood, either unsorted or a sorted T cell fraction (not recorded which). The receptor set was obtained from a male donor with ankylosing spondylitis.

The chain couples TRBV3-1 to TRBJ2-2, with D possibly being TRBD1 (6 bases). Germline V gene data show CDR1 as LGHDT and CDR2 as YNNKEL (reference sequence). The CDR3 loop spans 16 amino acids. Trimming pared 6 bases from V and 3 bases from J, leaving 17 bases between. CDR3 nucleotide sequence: TGTGCCAGCAGTTATCCCGGGACACCGCACACCGGGGAGCTGTTTTTT. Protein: CASSYPGTPHTGELFF.

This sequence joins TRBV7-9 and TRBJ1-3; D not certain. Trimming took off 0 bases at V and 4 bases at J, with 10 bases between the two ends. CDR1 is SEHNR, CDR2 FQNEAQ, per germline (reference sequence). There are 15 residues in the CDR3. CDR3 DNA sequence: TGTGCCAGCAGCTTAGCGAGGACGCTCGGAAACACCATATATTTT. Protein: CASSLARTLGNTIYF.

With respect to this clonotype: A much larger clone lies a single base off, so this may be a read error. The CDR3 loop reads CASSLQHYGYTF. For the CDR3, the DNA is TGTGCCAGCAGTTTACAGCACTATGGCTACACCTTC. The rearrangement joins TRBV11-2 to TRBJ1-2; D is unclear. The V end lost 6 bases, the J end lost 3 bases, and 8 bases lay between the germline ends. Germline CDR1 and CDR2: SGHAT and FQNNGV. The CDR3 runs to 12 residues.

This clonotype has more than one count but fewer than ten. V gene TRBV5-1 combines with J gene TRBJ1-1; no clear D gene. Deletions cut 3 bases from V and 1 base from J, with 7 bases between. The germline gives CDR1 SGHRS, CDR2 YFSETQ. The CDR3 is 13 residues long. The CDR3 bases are TGCGCCAGCAGCTCGGCGGGGAACACTGAAGCTTTCTTT. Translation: CASSSAGNTEAFF.

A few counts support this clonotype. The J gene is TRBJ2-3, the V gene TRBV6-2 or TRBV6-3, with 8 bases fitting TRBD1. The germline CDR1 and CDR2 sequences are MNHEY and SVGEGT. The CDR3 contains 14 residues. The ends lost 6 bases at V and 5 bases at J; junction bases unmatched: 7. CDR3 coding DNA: TGTGCCAGCAGACCCCCAGGGGGCGGAGATACGCAGTATTTT. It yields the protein CASRPPGGGDTQYF.

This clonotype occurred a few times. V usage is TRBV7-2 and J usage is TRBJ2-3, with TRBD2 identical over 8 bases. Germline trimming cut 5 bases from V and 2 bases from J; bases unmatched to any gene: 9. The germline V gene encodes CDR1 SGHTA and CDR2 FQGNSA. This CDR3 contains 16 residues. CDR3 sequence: CASSLSGRASTDTQYF. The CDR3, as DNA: TGTGCCAGCAGCCTCAGCGGGAGAGCTTCCACAGATACGCAGTATTTT.

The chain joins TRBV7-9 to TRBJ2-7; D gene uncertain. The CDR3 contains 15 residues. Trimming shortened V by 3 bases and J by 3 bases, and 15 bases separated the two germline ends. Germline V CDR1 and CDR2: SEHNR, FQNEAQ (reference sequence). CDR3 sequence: CASSFGSRVNYEQYF. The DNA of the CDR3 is TGTGCCAGCAGCTTCGGGTCCAGAGTAAACTACGAGCAGTACTTC.

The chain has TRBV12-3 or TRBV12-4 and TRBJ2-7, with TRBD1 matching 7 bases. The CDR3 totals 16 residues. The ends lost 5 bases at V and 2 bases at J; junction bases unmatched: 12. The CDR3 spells CASSPFWGQRAYEQYF. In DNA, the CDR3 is TGTGCCAGCAGTCCGTTTTGGGGACAGCGAGCCTACGAGCAGTACTTC.

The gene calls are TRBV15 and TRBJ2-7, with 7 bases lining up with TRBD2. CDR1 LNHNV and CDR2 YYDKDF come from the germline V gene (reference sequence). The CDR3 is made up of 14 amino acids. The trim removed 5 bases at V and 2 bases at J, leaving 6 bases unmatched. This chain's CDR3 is CATSVAGHTYEQYF. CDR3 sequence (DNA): TGTGCCACCAGCGTAGCGGGTCACACCTACGAGCAGTACTTC.

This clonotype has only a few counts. DNA for the CDR3: TGTGCCACCCAGTCCGCGGGAGTTAGTGATACGCAGTATTTT. This translates into CATQSAGVSDTQYF. The V call is TRBV12-3 or TRBV12-4, the J call TRBJ2-3; 7 nucleotides line up with TRBD2. This CDR3 is built from 14 residues. V shed 10 bases, J shed 6 bases, and the junction held 13 bases outside the gene matches.

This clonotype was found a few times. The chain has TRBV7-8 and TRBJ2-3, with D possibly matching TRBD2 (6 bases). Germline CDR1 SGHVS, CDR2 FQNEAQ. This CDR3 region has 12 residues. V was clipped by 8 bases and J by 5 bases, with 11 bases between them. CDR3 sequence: CASSGAGDTQYF. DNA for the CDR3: TGTGCCAGCTCCGGAGCGGGAGATACGCAGTATTTT.

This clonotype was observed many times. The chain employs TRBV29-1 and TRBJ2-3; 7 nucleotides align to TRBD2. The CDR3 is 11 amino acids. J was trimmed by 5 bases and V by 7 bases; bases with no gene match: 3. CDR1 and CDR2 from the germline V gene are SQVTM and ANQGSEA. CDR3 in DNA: TGCAGCGGCGGGAGAGGAGATACGCAGTATTTT. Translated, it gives CSGGRGDTQYF.

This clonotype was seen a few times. CDR3 in DNA: TGTGCCAGCAGCCGAAGACTAGCGGGAGCTCTTCGAAACAATGAGCAGTTCTTC. Encoded protein: CASSRRLAGALRNNEQFF. V gene TRBV3-1 combines with J gene TRBJ2-1, with 12 bases matching TRBD2. The CDR3 extends over 18 amino acids. Per germline, CDR1 LGHDT and CDR2 YNNKEL (reference sequence). V shed 4 bases and J 5 bases; nucleotides not matched to a gene: 12.

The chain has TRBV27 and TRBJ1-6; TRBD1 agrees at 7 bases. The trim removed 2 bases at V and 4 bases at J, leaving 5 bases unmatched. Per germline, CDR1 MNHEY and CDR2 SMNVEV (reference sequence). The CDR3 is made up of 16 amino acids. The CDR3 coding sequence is TGTGCCAGCAGTTTAAGAGGGGGCGCTTATAATTCACCCCTCCACTTT. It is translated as CASSLRGGAYNSPLHF.

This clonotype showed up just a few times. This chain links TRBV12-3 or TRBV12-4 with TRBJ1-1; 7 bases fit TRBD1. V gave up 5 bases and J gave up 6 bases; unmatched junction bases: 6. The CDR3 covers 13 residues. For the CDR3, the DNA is TGTGCCAGCAGTCCAGCGACAGGGTCTGAAGCTTTCTTT. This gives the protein CASSPATGSEAFF.

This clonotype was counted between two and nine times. CDR3 loop: CSVRDAASYGYTF. The CDR3, as DNA: TGCAGCGTTAGGGACGCCGCAAGCTATGGCTACACCTTC. The genes are TRBV29-1 and TRBJ1-2; a weak D match, TRBD1 (5 bases). In germline, CDR1 is SQVTM, CDR2 ANQGSEA. V was shortened by 5 bases and J by 4 bases, with 14 bases between the two germline ends. This CDR3 contains 13 residues.

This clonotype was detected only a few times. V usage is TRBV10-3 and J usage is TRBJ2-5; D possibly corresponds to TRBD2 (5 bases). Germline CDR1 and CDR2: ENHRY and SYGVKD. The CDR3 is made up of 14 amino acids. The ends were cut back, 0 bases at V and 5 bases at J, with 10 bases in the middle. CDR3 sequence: CAISESGEYETQYF. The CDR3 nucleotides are TGTGCCATCAGTGAGTCGGGAGAATACGAGACCCAGTACTTC.

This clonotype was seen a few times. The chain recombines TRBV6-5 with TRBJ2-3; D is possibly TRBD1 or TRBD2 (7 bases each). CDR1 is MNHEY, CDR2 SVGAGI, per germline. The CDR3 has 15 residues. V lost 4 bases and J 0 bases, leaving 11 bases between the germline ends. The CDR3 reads CASSWGGQSTDTQYF. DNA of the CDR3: TGTGCCAGCAGTTGGGGGGGACAGAGCACAGATACGCAGTATTTT.

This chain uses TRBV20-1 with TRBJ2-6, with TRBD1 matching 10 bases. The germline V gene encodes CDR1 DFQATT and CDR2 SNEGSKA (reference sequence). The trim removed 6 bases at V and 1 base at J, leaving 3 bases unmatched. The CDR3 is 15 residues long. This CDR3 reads CSATGGHSGANVLTF. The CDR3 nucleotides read TGCAGTGCGACAGGGGGCCATTCTGGGGCCAACGTCCTGACTTTC.

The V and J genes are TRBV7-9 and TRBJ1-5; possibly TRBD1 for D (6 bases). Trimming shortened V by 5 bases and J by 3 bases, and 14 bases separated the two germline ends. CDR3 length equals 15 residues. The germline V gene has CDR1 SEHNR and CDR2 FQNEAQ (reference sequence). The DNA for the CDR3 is TGTGCCAGCAGCGCAGGGGTACAGCCCAATCAGCCCCAGCATTTT. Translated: CASSAGVQPNQPQHF.